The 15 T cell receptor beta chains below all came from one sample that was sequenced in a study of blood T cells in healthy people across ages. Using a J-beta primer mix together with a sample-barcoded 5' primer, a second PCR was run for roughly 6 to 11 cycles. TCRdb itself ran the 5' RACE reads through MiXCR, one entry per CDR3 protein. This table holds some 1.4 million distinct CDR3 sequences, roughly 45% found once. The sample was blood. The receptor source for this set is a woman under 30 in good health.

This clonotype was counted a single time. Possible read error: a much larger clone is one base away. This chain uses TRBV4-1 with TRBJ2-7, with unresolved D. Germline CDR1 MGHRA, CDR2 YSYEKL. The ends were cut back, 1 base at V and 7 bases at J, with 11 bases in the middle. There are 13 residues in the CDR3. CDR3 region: CASSQAVGNEQYF. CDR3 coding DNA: TGCGCCAGCAGCCAAGCTGTAGGCAATGAGCAGTACTTC.

CDR3 in amino acids: CASSLKGTGALEPQHF. In nucleotides, the CDR3 is TGTGCCAGCAGTTTAAAGGGCACAGGGGCACTAGAGCCCCAGCATTTT. This chain links TRBV27 with TRBJ1-5; the match to TRBD1 covers 7 bases. CDR1 and CDR2 (germline): MNHEY, SMNVEV (reference sequence). V gave up 2 bases and J gave up 8 bases; unmatched junction bases: 12. The CDR3 has 16 residues.

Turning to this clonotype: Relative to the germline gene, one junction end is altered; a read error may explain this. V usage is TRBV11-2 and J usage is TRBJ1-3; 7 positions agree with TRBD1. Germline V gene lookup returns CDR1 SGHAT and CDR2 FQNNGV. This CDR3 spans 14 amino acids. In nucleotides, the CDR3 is TGTGCCATCAGGGGGGCTACCTCTGAAAACACCATATATTTT. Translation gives CAIRGATSENTIYF.

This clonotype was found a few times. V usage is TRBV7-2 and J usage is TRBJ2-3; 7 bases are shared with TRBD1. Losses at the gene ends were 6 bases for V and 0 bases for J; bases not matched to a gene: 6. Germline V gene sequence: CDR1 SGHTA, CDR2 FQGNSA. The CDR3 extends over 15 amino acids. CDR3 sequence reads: CASRDRVGSTDTQYF. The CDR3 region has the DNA TGTGCCAGCAGAGACAGGGTTGGGAGCACAGATACGCAGTATTTT.

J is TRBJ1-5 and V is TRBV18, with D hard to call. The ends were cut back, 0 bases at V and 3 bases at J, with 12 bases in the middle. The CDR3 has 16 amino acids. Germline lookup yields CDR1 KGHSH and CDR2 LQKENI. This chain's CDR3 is CASSPPAGRDNQPQHF. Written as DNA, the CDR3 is TGTGCCAGCTCACCACCGGCTGGACGTGACAATCAGCCCCAGCATTTT.

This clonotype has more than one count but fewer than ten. In nucleotides, the CDR3 is TGTGCCACTAAGGAGTGGGAGCAGTTCTTC. Translating gives CATKEWEQFF. V and J are TRBV10-3 and TRBJ2-1; D gene unclear. With 10 bases removed from V and 10 bases from J, the gap between germline ends came to 11 bases. CDR3 length equals 10 residues. Germline-derived CDR1 and CDR2 are ENHRY and SYGVKD.

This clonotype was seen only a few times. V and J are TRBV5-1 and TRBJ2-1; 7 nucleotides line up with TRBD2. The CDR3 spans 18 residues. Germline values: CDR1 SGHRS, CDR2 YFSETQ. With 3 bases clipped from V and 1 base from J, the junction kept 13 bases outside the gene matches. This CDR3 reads CASSYLPGTTKSYNEQFF. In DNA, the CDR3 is TGCGCCAGCAGCTACTTACCGGGGACTACCAAGTCCTACAATGAGCAGTTCTTC.

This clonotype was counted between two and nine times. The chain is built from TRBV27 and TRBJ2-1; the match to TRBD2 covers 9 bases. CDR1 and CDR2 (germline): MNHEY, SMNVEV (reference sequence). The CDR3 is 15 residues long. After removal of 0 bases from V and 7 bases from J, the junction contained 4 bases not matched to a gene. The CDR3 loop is CASSLSSGGSNEQFF. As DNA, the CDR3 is TGTGCCAGCAGTTTATCTAGCGGGGGCTCTAATGAGCAGTTCTTC.

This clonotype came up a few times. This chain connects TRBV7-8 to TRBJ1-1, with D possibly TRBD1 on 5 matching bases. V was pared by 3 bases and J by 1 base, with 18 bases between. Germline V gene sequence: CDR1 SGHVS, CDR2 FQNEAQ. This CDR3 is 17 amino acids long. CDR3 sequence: CASSFSLAGLRNTEAFF. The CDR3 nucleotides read TGTGCCAGCAGCTTTTCTTTGGCGGGACTCAGGAACACTGAAGCTTTCTTT.

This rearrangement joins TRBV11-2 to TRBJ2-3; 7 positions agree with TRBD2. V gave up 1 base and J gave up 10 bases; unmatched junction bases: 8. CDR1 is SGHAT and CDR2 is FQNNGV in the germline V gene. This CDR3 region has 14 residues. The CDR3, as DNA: TGTGCCAGCAGCTTAGGCGGGGAGCGGGATGCGCAGTATTTT. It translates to CASSLGGERDAQYF. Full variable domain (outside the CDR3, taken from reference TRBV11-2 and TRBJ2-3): EAGVAQSPRYKIIEKRQSVAFWCNPISGHATLYWYQQILGQGPKLLIQFQNNGVVDDSQLPKDRFSAERLKGVDSTLKIQPAKLEDSAVYLCASSLGGERDAQYFGPGTRLTVL.

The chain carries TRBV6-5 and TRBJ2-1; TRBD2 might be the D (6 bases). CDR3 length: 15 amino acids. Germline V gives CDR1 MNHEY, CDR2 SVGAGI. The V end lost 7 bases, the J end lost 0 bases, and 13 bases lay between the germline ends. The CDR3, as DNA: TGTGCCAGCAACGGAGGGCGAGACTCCTACAATGAGCAGTTCTTC. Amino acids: CASNGGRDSYNEQFF.

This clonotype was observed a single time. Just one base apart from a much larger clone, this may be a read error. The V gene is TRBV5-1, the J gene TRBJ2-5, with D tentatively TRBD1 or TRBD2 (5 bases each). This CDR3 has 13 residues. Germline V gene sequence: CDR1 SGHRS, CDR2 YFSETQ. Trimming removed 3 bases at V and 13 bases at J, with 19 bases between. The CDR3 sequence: CASSSRGRDERYF. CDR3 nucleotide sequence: TGCGCCAGCAGCTCAAGGGGTAGGGACGAGCGGTACTTC. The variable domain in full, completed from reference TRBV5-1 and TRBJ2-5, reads KAGVTQTPRYLIKTRGQQVTLSCSPISGHRSVSWYQQTPGQGLQFLFEYFSETQRNKGNFPGRFSGRQFSNSRSEMNVSTLELGDSALYLCASSSRGRDERYFGPGTRLLVL.

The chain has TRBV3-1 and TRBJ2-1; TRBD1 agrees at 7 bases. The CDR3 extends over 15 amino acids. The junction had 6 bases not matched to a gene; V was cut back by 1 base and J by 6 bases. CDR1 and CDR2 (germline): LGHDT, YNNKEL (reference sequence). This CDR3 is CASSQGTQGVNEQFF. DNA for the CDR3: TGTGCCAGCAGCCAAGGTACGCAGGGGGTCAATGAGCAGTTCTTC.

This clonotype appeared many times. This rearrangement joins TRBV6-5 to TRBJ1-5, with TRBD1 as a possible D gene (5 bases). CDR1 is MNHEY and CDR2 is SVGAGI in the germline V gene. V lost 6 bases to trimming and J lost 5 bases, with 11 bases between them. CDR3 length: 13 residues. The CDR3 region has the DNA TGTGCCAGCAGGAAACAGGTGGATCAGCCCCAGCATTTT. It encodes CASRKQVDQPQHF.

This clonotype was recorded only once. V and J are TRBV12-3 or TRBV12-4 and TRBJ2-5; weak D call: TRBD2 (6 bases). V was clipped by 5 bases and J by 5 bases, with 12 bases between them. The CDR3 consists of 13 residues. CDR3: CASSHGAGETQYF. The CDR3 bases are TGTGCCAGCAGTCACGGTGCGGGGGAGACCCAGTACTTC.